Included here is one T cell receptor (beta chain) sequence, with context. Its target is not known. Profiled with immunoSEQ multiplex PCR; TCRdb holds only in-frame clones, not every one. The sample carries roughly 420,000 clones, about 88% recorded once. This record comes from a study of Ad26.COV2.S vaccination and SARS-CoV-2 variants. Treatment described: around 19 received Ad26.COV2.S at low or high dose, single or two shots; about five received placebo; per-sample allocation not given. Sampling was done on day 63 after the first vaccine or placebo injection. Points from the study as a whole: Substantial post-vaccination breadth of spike-specific CD8+ and CD4+ T cell responses was reported. Measurements of TCR breadth and depth may have given underestimates of the total T cell responses.

This receptor was identified in a person aged 18-65 years who received the Ad26.COV2.S COVID-19 vaccine or a placebo. The material sequenced was peripheral blood, taken in a trial of Ad26.COV2.S vaccine versus placebo.

CDR3 residues: CASSGLAKNIQYF. As DNA, the CDR3 is TGTGCCAGCTCCGGGCTAGCCAAAAACATTCAGTACTTC. This rearrangement joins TRBV9 to TRBJ2-4; the D is unclear. Between the trimmed V and J ends, which lost 7 bases and 0 bases, there was a span of 8 bases. CDR3 size: 13 residues. In germline, CDR1 is SGDLS, CDR2 YYNGEE.